Listed below are T cell receptor beta chains from one sample, sequenced in a study of cytomegalovirus exposure and HLA in healthy donors. TCRdb's table, derived via immunoSEQ multiplex PCR, lists solely in-frame clones and lacks some. This sample has approximately 210,000 clones, with almost 80% found just once. What was sequenced was PBMCs. These TCRs come from a male donor in good health and CMV-seronegative. The CDR3 runs from the conserved cysteine through the conserved F or W. Each record gives: V gene, D gene, J gene, CDR3 length, clone size, CDR3 DNA, CDR3 protein. The D gene is left open where the match is weak. Part of the rows lack a size; the others show once, few, many or a class for expanded clones.

V gene: TRBV6-5; D gene: TRBD1; J gene: TRBJ1-2; CDR3 length: 14; clone size: .; CDR3 DNA: TGTGCCAGCAGGATTCCGGGACAGAACTATGGCTACACCTTC; CDR3 protein: CASRIPGQNYGYTF
V gene: TRBV7-9; D gene: .; J gene: TRBJ2-2; CDR3 length: 16; clone size: .; CDR3 DNA: TGTTCCAGCAGCCGTCCGGGGGACCAGTTGACCGGGGAGCTGTTTTTT; CDR3 protein: CSSSRPGDQLTGELFF
V gene: TRBV29-1; D gene: TRBD1; J gene: TRBJ1-2; CDR3 length: 14; clone size: .; CDR3 DNA: TGCAGCGTTGAGACCCCGAAACAGGGGAATGGCTACACCTTC; CDR3 protein: CSVETPKQGNGYTF
V gene: TRBV2; D gene: TRBD1; J gene: TRBJ2-4; CDR3 length: 18; clone size: .; CDR3 DNA: TGTGCCAGCAGCCCGCGGGACAGGGGGCGCTTGGGAGCAACATTTCAGTACTTC; CDR3 protein: CASSPRDRGRLGATFQYF
V gene: TRBV7-3; D gene: TRBD1; J gene: TRBJ1-1; CDR3 length: 14; clone size: .; CDR3 DNA: TGTGCCAGCAGCTACAGGGGGCAGGGAACTGAAGCTTTCTTT; CDR3 protein: CASSYRGQGTEAFF
V gene: TRBV9; D gene: TRBD1; J gene: TRBJ1-4; CDR3 length: 14; clone size: .; CDR3 DNA: TGTGCCAGCAGCCTGGGACAGGGGGATGAAAAACTGTTTTTT; CDR3 protein: CASSLGQGDEKLFF
V gene: TRBV7-8; D gene: TRBD2; J gene: TRBJ2-3; CDR3 length: 17; clone size: .; CDR3 DNA: TGTGCCAGCAGCTTATTTGGACTAGCGGGAGATACAGATACGCAGTATTTT; CDR3 protein: CASSLFGLAGDTDTQYF
V gene: TRBV2; D gene: TRBD1; J gene: TRBJ2-6; CDR3 length: 17; clone size: .; CDR3 DNA: TGTGCCACCCACGGGACAGGGCTCCTCTCTGGGGCCAACGTCCTGACTTTC; CDR3 protein: CATHGTGLLSGANVLTF
V gene: TRBV5-1; D gene: .; J gene: TRBJ2-7; CDR3 length: 11; clone size: .; CDR3 DNA: TGCGCCAGCAGCGGTTCCTACGAGCAGTACTTC; CDR3 protein: CASSGSYEQYF
V gene: TRBV6-5; D gene: TRBD1; J gene: TRBJ1-3; CDR3 length: 15; clone size: once; CDR3 DNA: TGTGCCAGCAGTTATACCGGACAGGGGGCGGACACCATATATTTT; CDR3 protein: CASSYTGQGADTIYF
V gene: TRBV5-1; D gene: TRBD2; J gene: TRBJ2-3; CDR3 length: 17; clone size: .; CDR3 DNA: TGCGCCAGCAGCTTGGTGTCTAGCGGGGGCGGGGGAGATACGCAGTATTTT; CDR3 protein: CASSLVSSGGGGDTQYF
V gene: TRBV19; D gene: TRBD1; J gene: TRBJ2-7; CDR3 length: 15; clone size: .; CDR3 DNA: TGTGCCAGTAACCCCGGGACAGGGGCCGTCGGGGAGCAGTACTTC; CDR3 protein: CASNPGTGAVGEQYF
V gene: TRBV5-1; D gene: TRBD1; J gene: TRBJ2-3; CDR3 length: 15; clone size: once; CDR3 DNA: TGCGCCAGCAGCTTGGGACAGGGGGTGAAGGATACGCAGTATTTT; CDR3 protein: CASSLGQGVKDTQYF
V gene: TRBV27; D gene: TRBD1; J gene: TRBJ1-2; CDR3 length: 15; clone size: .; CDR3 DNA: TGTGCCAGCAGTCCCCCGGAGGGGGCGAAGTATGGCTACACCTTC; CDR3 protein: CASSPPEGAKYGYTF
V gene: TRBV10-3; D gene: TRBD1; J gene: TRBJ2-5; CDR3 length: 12; clone size: .; CDR3 DNA: TGTGCCGCCCGGGACAGCCAAGAGACCCAGTACTTC; CDR3 protein: CAARDSQETQYF
V gene: TRBV5-1; D gene: .; J gene: TRBJ2-5; CDR3 length: 14; clone size: .; CDR3 DNA: TGCGCCAGCAGTAGGGGGGGGGAACAAGAGACCCAGTACTTC; CDR3 protein: CASSRGGEQETQYF
V gene: TRBV11-2; D gene: TRBD2; J gene: TRBJ2-2; CDR3 length: 15; clone size: .; CDR3 DNA: TGTGCCAGCAGCTTATTCGGGAGGGCCGTCGGGGAGCTGTTTTTT; CDR3 protein: CASSLFGRAVGELFF
V gene: TRBV9; D gene: TRBD1; J gene: TRBJ1-1; CDR3 length: 12; clone size: .; CDR3 DNA: TGTGCCAGCAACACAGGGGGGACTGAAGCTTTCTTT; CDR3 protein: CASNTGGTEAFF
V gene: TRBV4-2; D gene: .; J gene: TRBJ1-5; CDR3 length: 16; clone size: .; CDR3 DNA: TGTGCCAGCAGCCAAGGCCAGGACAGTCTCTATCAGCCCCAGCATTTT; CDR3 protein: CASSQGQDSLYQPQHF
V gene: TRBV7-3; D gene: TRBD2; J gene: TRBJ2-1; CDR3 length: 15; clone size: once; CDR3 DNA: TGTGCCAGCAGTTCCCGACTAGCGGGTCACAATGAGCAGTTCTTC; CDR3 protein: CASSSRLAGHNEQFF
V gene: TRBV2; D gene: TRBD1; J gene: TRBJ2-2; CDR3 length: 15; clone size: .; CDR3 DNA: TGTGCCAGCCTGGGACAGGCACCGAACACCGGGGAGCTGTTTTTT; CDR3 protein: CASLGQAPNTGELFF
V gene: TRBV7-2; D gene: .; J gene: TRBJ2-1; CDR3 length: 15; clone size: .; CDR3 DNA: TGTGCCAGCAGCGGGGGGGCGAGGGCCTACAATGAGCAGTTCTTC; CDR3 protein: CASSGGARAYNEQFF
V gene: TRBV11-3; D gene: TRBD1; J gene: TRBJ2-7; CDR3 length: 15; clone size: .; CDR3 DNA: TGTGCCAGCAGCTTAGGCGGGACAGGGGTCTACGAGCAGTACTTC; CDR3 protein: CASSLGGTGVYEQYF
V gene: TRBV9; D gene: .; J gene: TRBJ2-3; CDR3 length: 19; clone size: .; CDR3 DNA: TGTGCCAGCAGCGCCCCTATGGCCCCTGGAGGGGGGGCCACAGATACGCAGTATTTT; CDR3 protein: CASSAPMAPGGGATDTQYF
V gene: TRBV29-1; D gene: TRBD1; J gene: TRBJ2-7; CDR3 length: 13; clone size: .; CDR3 DNA: TGCAGCGTTGGGACAGGGACCACCTACGAGCAGTACTTC; CDR3 protein: CSVGTGTTYEQYF
V gene: TRBV15; D gene: TRBD1; J gene: TRBJ1-5; CDR3 length: 17; clone size: .; CDR3 DNA: TGTGCCACCAGCGCAGGGGGCACGACCGCTCCCAATCAGCCCCAGCATTTT; CDR3 protein: CATSAGGTTAPNQPQHF
V gene: TRBV28; D gene: TRBD1; J gene: TRBJ1-2; CDR3 length: 16; clone size: .; CDR3 DNA: TGTGCCAGCAGTTTTCTAGGACAGGGCACGAACTATGGCTACACCTTC; CDR3 protein: CASSFLGQGTNYGYTF
V gene: TRBV7-2; D gene: TRBD2; J gene: TRBJ2-7; CDR3 length: 15; clone size: once; CDR3 DNA: TGTGCCAGCAGCTTAGAGAGCGGGGGCCCCTACGAGCAGTACTTC; CDR3 protein: CASSLESGGPYEQYF
V gene: TRBV7-2; D gene: .; J gene: TRBJ1-2; CDR3 length: 14; clone size: .; CDR3 DNA: TGTGCCAGCAGCTTAGGGCGGGGGCAGGGTGGCTACACCTTC; CDR3 protein: CASSLGRGQGGYTF
V gene: TRBV2; D gene: TRBD1; J gene: TRBJ1-2; CDR3 length: 14; clone size: .; CDR3 DNA: TGTGCCAGCAGTGAATCGGCAGGGGGAAGTGGCTACACCTTC; CDR3 protein: CASSESAGGSGYTF
V gene: TRBV25-1; D gene: .; J gene: TRBJ1-4; CDR3 length: 15; clone size: .; CDR3 DNA: TGTGCCAGCAGTGAAGAACAGGAACTTAATGAAAAACTGTTTTTT; CDR3 protein: CASSEEQELNEKLFF
V gene: TRBV18; D gene: TRBD1; J gene: TRBJ1-5; CDR3 length: 16; clone size: .; CDR3 DNA: TGTGCCAGCTCACCTTTCAGGACAGGGGACGGGCAGCCCCAGCATTTT; CDR3 protein: CASSPFRTGDGQPQHF
V gene: TRBV4-3; D gene: .; J gene: TRBJ1-2; CDR3 length: 15; clone size: .; CDR3 DNA: TGCGCCAGCAGCCAAGACCTCAGGGCCAACTATGGCTACACCTTC; CDR3 protein: CASSQDLRANYGYTF